This T cell receptor beta chain was identified during a study of response to subunit inactivated influenza vaccine. V lost 6 bases and J lost 6, with 9 bases in between. CDR3 size: 12 residues. CDR1 is SNHLY and CDR2 is FYNNEI in the germline V gene. A single record per CDR3 protein comes from TCRdb applying MiXCR to the RT-PCR reads. The profile shows 550,000 to 650,000 distinct CDR3 sequences, approximately 10% of them singletons. Note on this clonotype: Antigen specificity is unknown.

General study findings and limits: Authors suggested that a seasonal influenza vaccination recruits few new T cells each time.

The V call is TRBV2, the J call TRBJ1-5; D gene uncertain. Sequenced here: PBMCs from blood, sampled on the day of vaccination. The sequence was collected from a man aged 50 to 59 who received an inactivated influenza vaccine. The CDR3: CASRLPPQPQHF. The CDR3 coding sequence is TGTGCCAGCAGACTCCCTCCTCAGCCCCAGCATTTT.